This is a list of T cell receptor beta chains from one sample in a study of T and B cells in COVID-19 patients. TCRdb ran MiXCR on the multiplex PCR reads and lists one entry per CDR3 protein. Of approximately 4,000 distinct CDR3 sequences listed, around 20% are singletons. Sequenced input: blood. Receptor source: a human donor with active COVID-19. Both conserved end residues are part of each CDR3. A D gene is named only where the DNA matches it firmly. Size is omitted from some rows. Given values are once, few, many or a class for expanded clones.

-,TRBV6-1,TRBJ1-5,many,CASNPQGDQPQHF,TGTGCCAGCAATCCCCAGGGAGATCAGCCCCAGCATTTT
TRBD1,TRBV28,TRBJ1-5,once,CASSSRTGFTSNQPQHF,TGTGCCAGCAGCTCCAGGACAGGGTTTACTAGCAATCAGCCCCAGCATTTT
-,TRBV12-3/TRBV12-4,TRBJ1-6,medium-sized,CASSPASERRTYSPLHF,TGTGCCAGCAGTCCCGCTTCGGAAAGGCGTACTTATTCACCCCTCCACTTT
-,TRBV6-2/TRBV6-3,TRBJ1-5,few,CASSFRRGPLSNQPQHF,TGTGCCAGCAGTTTCCGCCGGGGGCCCCTTAGCAATCAGCCCCAGCATTTT
-,TRBV18,TRBJ2-2,medium-sized,CASSLDRSRQNTGELFF,TGTGCCAGCTCACTCGACCGGTCCAGGCAGAACACCGGGGAGCTGTTTTTT
-,TRBV10-3,TRBJ2-3,many,CATAPLANYTDTQYF,TGTGCCACCGCCCCCCTAGCGAACTACACAGATACGCAGTATTTT
TRBD1,TRBV5-1,TRBJ2-1,many,CASSFRTGVIDEQFF,TGCGCCAGCAGCTTCCGAACAGGGGTAATTGATGAGCAGTTCTTC
TRBD2,TRBV5-1,TRBJ2-1,few,CASSSGLAGGSSYNEQFF,TGCGCCAGCAGCTCGGGACTAGCGGGAGGGAGCTCCTACAATGAGCAGTTCTTC
-,TRBV7-3,TRBJ2-3,few,CASSFYGEDTQYF,TGTGCCAGCAGCTTCTACGGGGAGGATACGCAGTATTTT
TRBD1,TRBV29-1,TRBJ2-5,-,CSGMTGAVTGETQYF,TGCAGCGGTATGACAGGGGCCGTCACCGGGGAGACCCAGTACTTC
TRBD2,TRBV24-1,TRBJ2-1,-,CATSDTSGSFSSYNKQFF,TGTGCCACCAGTGACACTAGCGGGAGTTTCAGCTCCTACAATAAGCAGTTCTTC
TRBD2,TRBV18,TRBJ2-7,medium-sized,CASSPSGTSGYEQYF,TGTGCCAGCTCACCATCCGGGACTAGCGGCTACGAGCAGTACTTC
-,TRBV5-6,TRBJ2-2,medium-sized,CASSLDENTGELFF,TGTGCCAGCAGCTTGGATGAGAACACCGGGGAGCTGTTTTTT
-,TRBV7-9,TRBJ2-1,many,CASSLRWAYNEQFF,TGTGCCAGCAGCTTAAGGTGGGCTTACAATGAGCAGTTCTTC
-,TRBV11-1,TRBJ2-3,-,CASSLEVAGTDTQYF,TGTGCCAGCAGCTTAGAAGTAGCGGGCACAGATACGCAGTATTTT
-,TRBV7-2,TRBJ2-3,-,CASRAPPDTQYF,TGTGCCAGCAGGGCACCACCGGATACGCAGTATTTT
-,TRBV6-2/TRBV6-3,TRBJ1-2,-,CASLDGGYGYTF,TGTGCCAGCCTGGACGGCGGCTATGGCTACACCTTC
TRBD1,TRBV19,TRBJ1-5,-,CASSIGRQGRGYQPQHF,TGTGCCAGTAGTATCGGGCGACAGGGGCGCGGTTATCAGCCCCAGCATTTT
TRBD2,TRBV5-1,TRBJ2-7,few,CASSEGAGGNEQYF,TGCGCCAGCTCAGAGGGGGCGGGAGGGAACGAGCAGTACTTC
TRBD1,TRBV5-6,TRBJ1-6,many,CASGRRQGSSPLHF,TGTGCCAGCGGCCGGCGACAGGGGAGTTCACCCCTCCACTTT
-,TRBV14,TRBJ2-4,few,CATLGSQDGRSKNIQYF,TGTGCCACCTTGGGGAGCCAGGACGGGCGTTCCAAAAACATTCAGTACTTC
TRBD1,TRBV12-3/TRBV12-4,TRBJ1-1,-,CASRPGTGGTEAFF,TGTGCCAGCAGACCCGGGACAGGGGGAACTGAAGCTTTCTTT
TRBD1,TRBV12-3/TRBV12-4,TRBJ1-2,medium-sized,CASSRDRPFYGYTF,TGTGCCAGCAGTCGGGACAGGCCCTTCTATGGCTACACCTTC
TRBD1,TRBV19,TRBJ1-6,medium-sized,CASSKSGGVKNSPLHF,TGTGCCAGTAGTAAATCAGGGGGCGTAAAGAATTCACCCCTCCACTTT
TRBD2,TRBV20-1,TRBJ2-1,few,CSAGTSGYNEQFF,TGCAGTGCCGGGACTAGCGGATACAATGAGCAGTTCTTC
-,TRBV28,TRBJ1-5,-,CASSSPGLGQPQHF,TGTGCCAGCAGTTCACCTGGGCTCGGTCAGCCCCAGCATTTT
TRBD2,TRBV24-1,TRBJ2-1,medium-sized,CATSARRDYGYNEQFF,TGTGCCACCAGCGCTCGCCGGGACTACGGATACAATGAGCAGTTCTTC
TRBD2,TRBV6-1,TRBJ2-3,-,CASSEIAGDVDTQYF,TGTGCCAGCAGTGAAATAGCGGGAGATGTAGATACGCAGTATTTT
TRBD2,TRBV5-4,TRBJ2-5,-,CASSPGGTSGKETQYF,TGTGCCAGCAGCCCGGGCGGGACTAGCGGGAAAGAGACCCAGTACTTC
-,TRBV5-1,TRBJ1-1,-,CASSLVVGGSFGTEAFF,TGCGCCAGCAGCTTGGTAGTAGGAGGGAGCTTCGGCACTGAAGCTTTCTTT
-,TRBV4-2,TRBJ2-5,few,CASSQDQTGPNWETQYF,TGTGCCAGCAGCCAAGATCAAACAGGGCCCAATTGGGAGACCCAGTACTTC
TRBD1,TRBV12-3/TRBV12-4,TRBJ1-1,-,CASSLIRQGLVLLNTEAFF,TGTGCCAGCAGTTTAATCCGACAGGGGTTAGTGTTATTAAACACTGAAGCTTTCTTT
-,TRBV27,TRBJ1-5,-,CASSYDPYSNQPQHF,TGTGCCAGCAGTTACGACCCATATAGCAATCAGCCCCAGCATTTT
TRBD1,TRBV19,TRBJ1-1,once,CASSIGRQGGTEAFF,TGTGCCAGTAGTATCGGGCGACAGGGGGGAACTGAAGCTTTCTTT
-,TRBV7-6,TRBJ1-1,many,CASSLARGEAAFF,TGTGCCAGCAGCTTAGCTCGCGGGGAAGCGGCTTTCTTT
-,TRBV7-2,TRBJ2-7,many,CASSFGTGSYEQYF,TGTGCCAGCAGCTTCGGGACGGGGAGCTACGAGCAGTACTTC
TRBD1,TRBV6-1,TRBJ1-1,-,CASDSQGGWYRKDTEAFF,TGTGCCAGCGACAGTCAGGGGGGGTGGTATCGAAAGGACACTGAAGCTTTCTTT
TRBD1,TRBV14,TRBJ2-5,-,CASSQEWGFWNRGRETQYF,TGTGCCAGCAGCCAAGAATGGGGCTTTTGGAACAGGGGAAGAGAGACCCAGTACTTC
-,TRBV19,TRBJ1-5,medium-sized,CASSIYSFSDQPQHF,TGTGCCAGTAGTATCTACTCGTTTTCGGATCAGCCCCAGCATTTT
-,TRBV18,TRBJ1-2,many,CASSNYWGNYGYTF,TGTGCCAGCTCCAACTATTGGGGGAACTATGGCTACACCTTC
TRBD1,TRBV27,TRBJ1-2,many,CASSPWDSWDYGYTF,TGTGCCAGCAGCCCCTGGGACAGTTGGGACTATGGCTACACCTTC
TRBD2,TRBV4-3,TRBJ2-1,-,CASSQDRGLAIYNEQFF,TGCGCCAGCAGCCAAGATCGGGGACTAGCGATCTACAATGAGCAGTTCTTC
-,TRBV6-2/TRBV6-3,TRBJ1-3,medium-sized,CASSYSARTGNTIYF,TGTGCCAGCAGTTACTCAGCGAGGACTGGAAACACCATATATTTT
TRBD1,TRBV29-1,TRBJ1-4,medium-sized,CSVRGQGDEKLFF,TGCAGCGTCCGGGGACAGGGTGATGAAAAACTGTTTTTT
-,TRBV19,TRBJ1-2,medium-sized,CASSIALSNYGYTF,TGTGCCAGTAGTATTGCCCTATCCAACTATGGCTACACCTTC
-,TRBV11-1,TRBJ2-2,-,CASGQNTGELFF,TGTGCCAGCGGACAAAACACCGGGGAGCTGTTTTTT
-,TRBV11-1,TRBJ2-7,-,CASSLDSGREQYF,TGTGCCAGCAGCTTAGATTCGGGCCGAGAGCAGTACTTC
-,TRBV7-2,TRBJ2-7,few,CASSLDRLSYEQYF,TGTGCCAGCAGCTTAGACAGGCTGTCCTACGAGCAGTACTTC
TRBD2,TRBV14,TRBJ2-2,-,CASSPLLAEDPRTGELFF,TGTGCCAGCAGCCCTCTTCTAGCGGAGGACCCGAGGACCGGGGAGCTGTTTTTT
-,TRBV12-3/TRBV12-4,TRBJ1-2,medium-sized,CASSFDGYGYTF,TGTGCCAGCAGTTTTGATGGCTATGGCTACACCTTC
-,TRBV28,TRBJ2-2,few,CASIPLDRLGGELFF,TGTGCCAGCATCCCTCTAGACAGATTAGGGGGGGAGCTGTTTTTT
-,TRBV6-1,TRBJ1-3,medium-sized,CASSPETVSGNTIYF,TGTGCCAGCAGTCCTGAGACAGTATCTGGAAACACCATATATTTT
TRBD2,TRBV20-1,TRBJ2-3,few,CSARDSGRAGGKDTQYF,TGCAGTGCTAGAGATAGCGGGAGGGCCGGAGGGAAAGATACGCAGTATTTT
-,TRBV20-1,TRBJ1-5,medium-sized,CSATGTIQQPQHF,TGCAGTGCTACGGGGACCATTCAACAGCCCCAGCATTTT
-,TRBV19,TRBJ1-2,medium-sized,CASSQAGNYGYTF,TGTGCCAGTAGCCAGGCGGGGAACTATGGCTACACCTTC
-,TRBV21-1,TRBJ2-7,-,CASSKGGTGADEQYF,TGTGCCAGCAGCAAAGGCGGGACAGGGGCCGACGAGCAGTACTTC
TRBD1,TRBV5-1,TRBJ2-6,many,CASSTGDSGANVLTF,TGCGCCAGCTCAACAGGGGACTCTGGGGCCAACGTCCTGACTTTC
-,TRBV7-9,TRBJ1-4,few,CASGLQGDLPEKLFF,TGTGCCAGCGGACTACAGGGAGACCTCCCGGAAAAACTGTTTTTT